These 17 T cell receptor beta chains were sequenced from one sample in a study of T cells in Graves' hyperthyroidism and ophthalmopathy. Amplified regions were TCR beta CDR3 sequences from RNA transcripts. Carried out on the TCR CDR3, a first-round RT-PCR used the HTBI primer set. TCRdb analysed the multiplex PCR reads with MiXCR anew, one entry per CDR3 protein. Of about 610,000 distinct CDR3 sequences listed, about 15% were seen once; the top ten hold approximately 4.2%. The specimen was blood. Every receptor here comes from a woman aged 40 to 49 with Graves' ophthalmopathy.

Ten or more counts support this clonotype. The chain couples TRBV12-3 or TRBV12-4 to TRBJ1-2, with D perhaps matching TRBD1 (5 bases). The CDR3 has 15 amino acids. Trimming removed 6 bases at V and 4 bases at J, with 18 bases between. The CDR3 protein is CASSSGGLGAYGYTF. As DNA, the CDR3 is TGTGCCAGCAGCTCCGGGGGACTAGGGGCCTATGGCTACACCTTC.

This clonotype was found many times. V and J are TRBV6-1 and TRBJ2-7; TRBD2 matches at 10 bases. Germline CDR1 reads MNHNS; CDR2 reads SASEGT. V gave up 3 bases and J gave up 2 bases; unmatched junction bases: 4. The CDR3 is 15 residues long. Here the CDR3 DNA reads TGTGCCAGCAGTGAGCTAGCGGGAGCCACCTACGAGCAGTACTTC. Translation: CASSELAGATYEQYF.

There are many counts of this clonotype. CDR3 sequence: CASRSPSPGETQYF. For the CDR3, the DNA is TGTGCCAGCAGGTCCCCGTCTCCGGGGGAGACCCAGTACTTC. The chain recombines TRBV27 with TRBJ2-5; D is possibly TRBD2 (5 bases). Germline V CDR1 and CDR2: MNHEY, SMNVEV (reference sequence). Trimming took 6 bases from V and 5 from J, leaving 16 bases between them. The CDR3 is 14 residues long.

This clonotype was recorded many times. J is TRBJ2-5 and V is TRBV12-3 or TRBV12-4; TRBD2 matches 10 bases. The CDR3 is 16 amino acids. Trimming took 2 bases from V and 2 from J; bases not matched to a gene: 5. CDR3 amino acids: CASSLLAGDLQETQYF. In nucleotides, the CDR3 is TGTGCCAGCAGTTTACTAGCGGGGGACCTTCAAGAGACCCAGTACTTC.

There are a few counts of this clonotype. The chain couples TRBV9 to TRBJ2-7, with 11 bases fitting TRBD2. The length of the CDR3 is 15 residues. Germline lookup yields CDR1 SGDLS and CDR2 YYNGEE. J lost 6 bases, V lost 4 bases, and 9 bases had no gene match. In nucleotides, the CDR3 is TGTGCCAGCAGCCCTCAGGGACTAGCGGAGGCCGAGCAGTACTTC. This codes for CASSPQGLAEAEQYF.

This clonotype has at least ten counts. The rearrangement uses TRBV28 and TRBJ2-5, with D possibly TRBD2 on 6 matching bases. The CDR3 sequence is 16 residues long. The germline V gene encodes CDR1 MDHEN and CDR2 SYDVKM. V lost 2 bases, J lost 2 bases, and 15 bases lay in between. The CDR3 protein is CASSLRGGVFQETQYF. The CDR3, as DNA: TGTGCCAGCAGTTTAAGAGGAGGGGTCTTTCAAGAGACCCAGTACTTC.

This clonotype turned up a few times. CDR3 in amino acids: CASSLMGTSGSSYEQYF. CDR3 nucleotides: TGTGCCAGCAGCTTAATGGGGACTAGCGGGAGCTCCTACGAGCAGTACTTC. V is TRBV11-1 and J is TRBJ2-7; 14 positions match TRBD2. Losses at the gene ends were 2 bases for V and 0 bases for J; bases not matched to a gene: 3. Germline CDR1 SGHAT, CDR2 FQDESV (reference sequence). CDR3 length: 17 residues.

This clonotype was observed many times. This CDR3 reads CASRPPTGMRGYTF. The CDR3 DNA reads as TGTGCCAGCAGACCCCCCACCGGAATGCGAGGCTACACCTTC. The chain recombines TRBV6-1 with TRBJ1-2; D unresolved. Germline V gives CDR1 MNHNS, CDR2 SASEGT. V was pared by 6 bases and J by 8 bases, with 19 bases between. The CDR3 is made up of 14 amino acids.

Many counts were recorded for this clonotype. The gene calls are TRBV29-1 and TRBJ2-7; no firm D call. The CDR3 is made up of 15 amino acids. Germline V lookup: CDR1 SQVTM, CDR2 ANQGSEA. The V end lost 0 bases, the J end lost 1 base, and 13 bases lay between the germline ends. The CDR3 DNA follows: TGCAGCGTTGAAGACGGGTCGCCCCCTTCCTACGAGCAGTACTTC. It encodes CSVEDGSPPSYEQYF.

This clonotype appeared many times. V usage is TRBV15 and J usage is TRBJ1-5; 9 nucleotides line up with TRBD1. Germline V gene data show CDR1 as LNHNV and CDR2 as YYDKDF (reference sequence). The junction had 8 bases not matched to a gene; V was cut back by 9 bases and J by 5 bases. The CDR3 is 14 amino acids. CDR3 amino acids: CATRKDRGDQPQHF. The CDR3 bases are TGTGCCACTCGCAAGGACAGGGGAGATCAGCCCCAGCATTTT.

This clonotype was detected many times. The chain carries TRBV12-3 or TRBV12-4 and TRBJ2-7; tentatively, D is TRBD1 or TRBD2 (5 bases each). V was cut by 1 base and J by 2 bases, with 9 bases left in between. This CDR3 is 14 amino acids long. CDR3 protein: CASSLGDVTYEQYF. In DNA form, the CDR3 reads TGTGCCAGCAGTTTAGGGGACGTGACCTACGAGCAGTACTTC.

The table lists this clonotype with a few counts. The chain carries TRBV4-2 and TRBJ1-1; D not resolved. Germline loops: CDR1 LGHNA, CDR2 YNFKEQ. The CDR3 sequence is 12 residues long. V was shortened by 0 bases and J by 11 bases, with 10 bases between the two germline ends. CDR3 coding DNA: TGTGCCAGCAGCCAAGATCTCTCGGGCGCTTTCTTT. This encodes CASSQDLSGAFF.

V gene TRBV6-2 or TRBV6-3 combines with J gene TRBJ2-7; the D gene could be TRBD1 or TRBD2 (5 bases each). The length of the CDR3 is 14 residues. Germline CDR1 is MNHEY and CDR2 is SVGEGT. CDR3 sequence (DNA): TGTGCAACTCAGGACGGGGCTAGGCCCTACGAGCAGTACTTC. Its protein is CATQDGARPYEQYF.

This clonotype appeared many times. The V and J genes are TRBV7-2 and TRBJ2-5; 7 nucleotides match TRBD1. This CDR3 is 14 amino acids long. Trimming took 5 bases from V and 5 from J; bases not matched to a gene: 8. Germline V CDR1 and CDR2: SGHTA, FQGNSA. Written as DNA, the CDR3 is TGTGCCAGCAGCCCTCAGACAGGGCAGGAGACCCAGTACTTC. Encoded protein: CASSPQTGQETQYF.

This clonotype occurred many times. The chain links TRBV5-4 to TRBJ1-2, with TRBD1 identical over 10 bases. From germline, CDR1 is SGHNT and CDR2 YYREEE (reference sequence). This CDR3 has 13 residues. Trimming took 5 bases from V and 9 from J; bases not matched to a gene: 7. The CDR3, as DNA: TGTGCCAGCAGGTCTGGGACAGGGGTTAGCTACACCTTC. This gives the protein CASRSGTGVSYTF. Combining the CDR3 with reference TRBV5-4 and TRBJ1-2 gives the whole variable domain ETGVTQSPTHLIKTRGQQVTLRCSSQSGHNTVSWYQQALGQGPQFIFQYYREEENGRGNFPPRFSGLQFPNYSSELNVNALELDDSALYLCASRSGTGVSYTFGSGTRLTVV.

This clonotype was seen only a few times. This chain connects TRBV27 to TRBJ2-7, with D possibly TRBD2 on 7 matching bases. Trimming pared 4 bases from V and 7 bases from J, leaving 20 bases between. CDR3 length: 15 amino acids. Germline-derived CDR1 and CDR2 are MNHEY and SMNVEV (reference sequence). The CDR3 DNA is TGTGCCAGCAGTTCGCGCGGACGGGGGGCAAGTGAGCAGTACTTC. Its translation: CASSSRGRGASEQYF.

This clonotype was seen repeatedly, ten times or more. The CDR3 spells CASSLGVGRTQYF. CDR3 bases: TGTGCCAGCAGCTTAGGAGTCGGTAGGACCCAGTACTTC. The chain links TRBV11-2 to TRBJ2-5, with D hard to call. The CDR3 is 13 residues long. Germline CDR1 reads SGHAT; CDR2 reads FQNNGV. V dropped 1 base and J dropped 7 bases, with 10 bases sitting between them.